This is a list of T cell receptor beta chains from one sample in a study of T cells in Graves' hyperthyroidism and ophthalmopathy. TCRdb redid the calling of the multiplex PCR reads with MiXCR, one entry per CDR3 protein. The data hold roughly 510,000 distinct CDR3 sequences, with about 20% observed a single time. Material for sequencing was blood. All receptors come from a man between 18 and 29 years old with Graves' hyperthyroidism. Each CDR3 is given with its conserved first and last residue. The D gene is left open where the match is weak. A row's size may be missing; if present it is once, few, many or a size class.

abundance: .
j_gene: TRBJ1-6
v_gene: TRBV19
d_gene: .
CDR3aa: CASSIGQESSPLHF
CDR3nt: TGTGCCAGTAGTATCGGTCAGGAGAGTTCACCCCTCCACTTT

abundance: .
j_gene: TRBJ1-2
v_gene: TRBV27
d_gene: .
CDR3aa: CASSLKGVRGYGYTF
CDR3nt: TGTGCCAGCAGTTTAAAAGGGGTCAGGGGCTATGGCTACACCTTC

abundance: many
j_gene: TRBJ1-5
v_gene: TRBV11-1
d_gene: TRBD1
CDR3aa: CASRGTGESNQPQHF
CDR3nt: TGTGCCAGCAGGGGAACAGGGGAGAGCAATCAGCCCCAGCATTTT

abundance: many
j_gene: TRBJ2-5
v_gene: TRBV6-2/TRBV6-3
d_gene: .
CDR3aa: CASSSLWGYETQYF
CDR3nt: TGTGCCAGCAGTTCGTTATGGGGATATGAGACCCAGTACTTC

abundance: many
j_gene: TRBJ2-7
v_gene: TRBV6-5
d_gene: TRBD1
CDR3aa: CASMRQGALGEQYF
CDR3nt: TGTGCCAGCATGCGACAGGGCGCTTTGGGCGAGCAGTACTTC

abundance: few
j_gene: TRBJ1-1
v_gene: TRBV29-1
d_gene: TRBD1
CDR3aa: CSAGDRRLMNTEAFF
CDR3nt: TGCAGCGCGGGGGACAGGAGGTTGATGAACACTGAAGCTTTCTTT

abundance: .
j_gene: TRBJ2-7
v_gene: TRBV28
d_gene: .
CDR3aa: CASSEGDTFSEQYF
CDR3nt: TGTGCCAGCAGTGAAGGGGACACCTTCTCCGAGCAGTACTTC

abundance: .
j_gene: TRBJ1-6
v_gene: TRBV6-5
d_gene: .
CDR3aa: CASSYSRVSNSPLHF
CDR3nt: TGTGCCAGCAGTTACTCGAGGGTCAGCAATTCACCCCTCCACTTT

abundance: .
j_gene: TRBJ1-1
v_gene: TRBV19
d_gene: TRBD1
CDR3aa: CASVRDRGLKAEAFF
CDR3nt: TGTGCCAGCGTCCGGGACAGGGGGCTAAAAGCTGAAGCTTTCTTT

abundance: many
j_gene: TRBJ1-1
v_gene: TRBV5-1
d_gene: .
CDR3aa: CASSLGRGGEAFF
CDR3nt: TGCGCCAGCAGCTTGGGACGGGGGGGTGAAGCTTTCTTT

abundance: many
j_gene: TRBJ2-7
v_gene: TRBV7-2
d_gene: .
CDR3aa: CASSFFDTFTKQYF
CDR3nt: TGTGCCAGCAGCTTCTTCGACACGTTTACGAAGCAGTACTTC

abundance: few
j_gene: TRBJ1-4
v_gene: TRBV28
d_gene: TRBD1
CDR3aa: CASPPGQTLLLMEKLFF
CDR3nt: TGTGCCAGTCCACCGGGACAGACACTGTTATTAATGGAAAAACTGTTTTTT

abundance: few
j_gene: TRBJ1-1
v_gene: TRBV20-1
d_gene: TRBD1
CDR3aa: CSAREVLGQRQNTEAFF
CDR3nt: TGCAGTGCTAGAGAGGTATTGGGACAGAGGCAAAATACTGAAGCTTTCTTT

abundance: many
j_gene: TRBJ2-2
v_gene: TRBV6-5
d_gene: TRBD1
CDR3aa: CASSYPFGQGTGELFF
CDR3nt: TGTGCCAGCAGTTACCCTTTCGGACAGGGCACCGGGGAGCTGTTTTTT

abundance: few
j_gene: TRBJ1-2
v_gene: TRBV12-3/TRBV12-4
d_gene: .
CDR3aa: CASSLGGVAGFGYTF
CDR3nt: TGTGCCAGCAGTTTAGGGGGCGTGGCAGGGTTTGGCTACACCTTC

abundance: many
j_gene: TRBJ2-2
v_gene: TRBV28
d_gene: TRBD2
CDR3aa: CASSYPSGGFNTGELFF
CDR3nt: TGTGCCAGCAGCTACCCCTCGGGGGGATTCAACACCGGGGAGCTGTTTTTT

abundance: many
j_gene: TRBJ2-7
v_gene: TRBV6-1
d_gene: TRBD2
CDR3aa: CASRGLAGHYEQYF
CDR3nt: TGTGCCAGCAGAGGACTAGCGGGTCACTACGAGCAGTACTTC

abundance: many
j_gene: TRBJ1-2
v_gene: TRBV28
d_gene: TRBD1
CDR3aa: CASSLTGTGGYTF
CDR3nt: TGTGCCAGCAGTTTGACAGGGACCGGTGGCTACACCTTC

abundance: many
j_gene: TRBJ1-1
v_gene: TRBV12-3/TRBV12-4
d_gene: TRBD1
CDR3aa: CASSYPGTGSTEAFF
CDR3nt: TGTGCCAGCAGTTACCCCGGGACAGGGTCTACTGAAGCTTTCTTT

abundance: few
j_gene: TRBJ2-3
v_gene: TRBV20-1
d_gene: .
CDR3aa: CSAPGKTDTQYF
CDR3nt: TGCAGTGCCCCGGGAAAGACAGATACGCAGTATTTT

abundance: many
j_gene: TRBJ2-7
v_gene: TRBV6-2/TRBV6-3
d_gene: .
CDR3aa: CAIGSTYEQYF
CDR3nt: TGTGCCATCGGGTCTACCTACGAGCAGTACTTC

abundance: few
j_gene: TRBJ2-5
v_gene: TRBV7-9
d_gene: TRBD2
CDR3aa: CASSAISGGETQYF
CDR3nt: TGTGCCAGCAGCGCCATTAGCGGGGGCGAGACCCAGTACTTC

abundance: many
j_gene: TRBJ1-5
v_gene: TRBV12-3/TRBV12-4
d_gene: TRBD1
CDR3aa: CASSLRTGKGNQPQHF
CDR3nt: TGTGCCAGCAGTTTAAGGACAGGAAAAGGCAATCAGCCCCAGCATTTT

abundance: .
j_gene: TRBJ1-2
v_gene: TRBV20-1
d_gene: TRBD1
CDR3aa: CSARPLRGGQGDGYTF
CDR3nt: TGCAGTGCTAGGCCCCTAAGGGGAGGACAGGGTGATGGCTACACCTTC

abundance: many
j_gene: TRBJ2-5
v_gene: TRBV2
d_gene: .
CDR3aa: CASSEARGKKTQYF
CDR3nt: TGTGCCAGCAGTGAAGCCCGGGGGAAGAAGACCCAGTACTTC

abundance: few
j_gene: TRBJ2-7
v_gene: TRBV5-5
d_gene: .
CDR3aa: CASSLVGSFSSYEQYF
CDR3nt: TGTGCCAGCAGCTTGGTTGGCAGTTTCTCCTCCTACGAGCAGTACTTC

abundance: .
j_gene: TRBJ1-2
v_gene: TRBV24-1
d_gene: .
CDR3aa: CATSDPDRPEGYTF
CDR3nt: TGTGCCACCAGTGACCCTGACAGGCCGGAGGGCTACACCTTC

abundance: many
j_gene: TRBJ2-5
v_gene: TRBV12-3/TRBV12-4
d_gene: .
CDR3aa: CASSIASQETQYF
CDR3nt: TGTGCCAGCAGCATCGCCAGCCAAGAGACCCAGTACTTC

abundance: many
j_gene: TRBJ2-7
v_gene: TRBV19
d_gene: .
CDR3aa: CASSYGTGYYEQYF
CDR3nt: TGTGCCAGTTCCTACGGGACCGGGTATTACGAGCAGTACTTC

abundance: many
j_gene: TRBJ1-2
v_gene: TRBV28
d_gene: TRBD1
CDR3aa: CASRSPGGGSDGYTF
CDR3nt: TGTGCCAGCAGATCTCCAGGGGGCGGCAGTGATGGCTACACCTTC

abundance: many
j_gene: TRBJ1-5
v_gene: TRBV12-3/TRBV12-4
d_gene: TRBD1
CDR3aa: CASSADRGISQHF
CDR3nt: TGTGCCAGCAGTGCGGACAGGGGAATATCCCAGCATTTT

abundance: many
j_gene: TRBJ2-5
v_gene: TRBV2
d_gene: .
CDR3aa: CASLVEETQYF
CDR3nt: TGTGCCAGCTTGGTAGAGGAGACCCAGTACTTC

abundance: .
j_gene: TRBJ2-3
v_gene: TRBV7-9
d_gene: TRBD1
CDR3aa: CASSPGQDTDTQYF
CDR3nt: TGTGCCAGCAGCCCGGGACAGGACACAGATACGCAGTATTTT

abundance: .
j_gene: TRBJ2-7
v_gene: TRBV7-9
d_gene: .
CDR3aa: CASSLTYGDKQYF
CDR3nt: TGTGCCAGCAGCTTAACCTATGGGGATAAGCAGTACTTC

abundance: few
j_gene: TRBJ1-1
v_gene: TRBV19
d_gene: .
CDR3aa: CASSILPTNTEAFF
CDR3nt: TGTGCCAGTAGTATCCTCCCCACGAACACTGAAGCTTTCTTT

abundance: many
j_gene: TRBJ1-5
v_gene: TRBV19
d_gene: TRBD1
CDR3aa: CATTMADRANQPQHF
CDR3nt: TGTGCCACTACGATGGCCGACAGGGCAAATCAGCCCCAGCATTTT